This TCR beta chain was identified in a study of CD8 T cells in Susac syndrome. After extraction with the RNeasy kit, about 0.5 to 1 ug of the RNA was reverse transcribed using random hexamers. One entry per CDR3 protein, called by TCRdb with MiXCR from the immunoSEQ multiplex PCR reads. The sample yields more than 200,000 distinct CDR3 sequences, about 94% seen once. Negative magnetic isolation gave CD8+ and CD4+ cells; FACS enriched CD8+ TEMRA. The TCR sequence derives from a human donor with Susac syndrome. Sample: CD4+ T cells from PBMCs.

As DNA, the CDR3 is TGTGCCACCAGCAGAGATCTCGACACTGAAGCTTTCTTT. Protein product: CATSRDLDTEAFF. The V call is TRBV15, the J call TRBJ1-1, with unresolved D. The germline V gene encodes CDR1 LNHNV and CDR2 YYDKDF (reference sequence). V was clipped by 0 bases and J by 3 bases, with 5 bases between them. The CDR3 length is 13 residues. The variable domain in full, with the rest retrieved from reference TRBV15 and TRBJ1-1, is DAMVIQNPRYQVTQFGKPVTLSCSQTLNHNVMYWYQQKSSQAPKLLFHYYDKDFNNEADTPDNFQSRRPNTSFCFLDIRSPGLGDTAMYLCATSRDLDTEAFFGQGTRLTVV.